The clone carrying this TCR beta chain occurred a few times. These data come from a study of blood T cell repertoires in COVID-19. At the level of the study: Italy, Spain and the United States were the sources of the convalescent and acute COVID-19 samples. T cells, B-cell-depleted T cells, or PBMCs supplied cDNA or gDNA.

Original data processing: Estimates of nucleated cell counts were drawn from the amplification of reference gene primers. Profiling relied on immunoSEQ multiplex PCR, and the TCRdb table lists in-frame clones only, not all of them. D and trimming were read from the DNA, whereas the V and J calls and clone size are those reported in that table. Of 150,000 to 200,000 clones in the sample, just under 90% were seen once. With 3 bases removed from V and 3 bases from J, the gap between germline ends came to 11 bases. Germline CDR1 is MNHEY and CDR2 is SMNVEV (reference sequence). The CDR3 runs 14 residues.

The receptor was isolated from a man younger than 35 with active or convalescent COVID-19. The sequenced sample was peripheral blood. The rearrangement joins TRBV27 to TRBJ1-1; D perhaps matches TRBD1 (6 bases). In DNA form, the CDR3 reads TGTGCCAGCAGTTTTGGGGGGGCTTACACTGAAGCTTTCTTT. Amino acids: CASSFGGAYTEAFF.